The 8 T cell receptor beta chains below come from one sample, sequenced in a study of T cells in women clearing cervical HPV infection. Assay: immunoSEQ multiplex PCR; the TCRdb copy retains only in-frame clones and omits some. The sample table sets out tens of thousands of clones. Sequenced input: blood buffy coat. Receptor source: a woman aged 18 to 75 with a cervical HPV16 infection that either progressed to CIN3+ or cleared (not recorded which).

In the case of this clone: The read finishes 3 residues shy of the CDR3 end, and the germline J gene is used to complete it. The rearrangement uses TRBV19 and TRBJ1-1, with a tentative D call TRBD1 (6 bases). Deletions cut 8 bases from V and 6 bases from J, with 13 bases between. Germline CDR1 and CDR2: LNHDA and SQIVND (reference sequence). CDR3 length: 12 residues. The CDR3 DNA, read in part, is TGTGCCAGTGGGGGCGGTGGGTCTGAA. Protein: CASGGGGSE. The full CDR3 protein reads CASGGGGSEAFF. Drawing the rest from reference TRBV19 and TRBJ1-1, the complete variable domain is DGGITQSPKYLFRKEGQNVTLSCEQNLNHDAMYWYRQDPGQGLRLIYYSQIVNDFQKGDIAEGYSVSREKKESFPLTVTSAQKNPTAFYLCASGGGGSEAFFGQGTRLTVV.

Worth noting for this clone: The CDR3 end lies 3 residues beyond the end of the read and is filled in from the germline J gene. V is TRBV5-6 and J is TRBJ1-2; TRBD1 might be the D (6 bases). Germline loops: CDR1 SGHDT, CDR2 YYEEEE. The CDR3 length is 12 residues. The V end lost 5 bases, the J end lost 6 bases, and 11 bases lay between the germline ends. CDR3 protein: CASRNRVNGYTF. CDR3 bases read: TGTGCCAGCAGGAACAGGGTAAATGGC.

With respect to this clone: Read data end 3 residues before the CDR3 end; the end is taken from the germline J gene. The chain employs TRBV7-9 and TRBJ1-1; possible D gene TRBD1, 5 bases. The V end lost 1 base, the J end lost 2 bases, and 8 bases lay between the germline ends. Germline values: CDR1 SEHNR, CDR2 FQNEAQ (reference sequence). This CDR3 spans 14 amino acids. The part of the CDR3 DNA that was read is TGTGCCAGCAGCTTAGGGGGGGGAAACACTGAA. Its translation: CASSLGGGNTE. The CDR3 as a whole reads CASSLGGGNTEAFF.

The CDR3 bases that were read are TGTGCCAGCAGCTTAGATAGGCGGGCGGATACG. Translating it yields CASSLDRRADT. Given in full, the CDR3 is CASSLDRRADTQYF. The rearrangement uses TRBV11-3 and TRBJ2-3; tentatively, D is TRBD2 (5 bases). The read terminates 3 residues ahead of where the CDR3 ends, so the germline J gene completes it. In germline, CDR1 is SGHNT, CDR2 YENEEA. This CDR3 region has 14 residues. V was trimmed by 0 bases and J by 6 bases, leaving 10 bases between them.

For this clone: The junction does not match germline at one end; this may be a read error. The CDR3 DNA, read in part, is TGTGCCAGTTCACCAGACACCGATAATGATGGC. It translates to CASSPDTDNDG. The whole CDR3 sequence is CASSPDTDNDGYTF. V usage is TRBV18 and J usage is TRBJ1-2; D unclear. The CDR3 end lies 3 residues beyond the end of the read and is filled in from the germline J gene. This CDR3 spans 14 amino acids. The V gene's germline CDR1 is KGHSH and CDR2 LQKENI.

The CDR3 reads CASSGQRPQPQHF. Partial CDR3 DNA: TGTGCCAGCAGCGGCCAGAGGCCCCAGCCC. This chain joins TRBV7-9 and TRBJ1-5; D gene uncertain. The sequence runs out 3 residues before the end of the CDR3; the remainder is reconstructed from the germline J gene. The CDR3 runs 13 residues. Trimming left V 5 bases short and J 7 bases short, with 12 bases between. Germline CDR1 is SEHNR and CDR2 is FQNEAQ (reference sequence). Full variable domain (rest looked up from reference TRBV7-9 and TRBJ1-5): DTGVSQNPRHKITKRGQNVTFRCDPISEHNRLYWYRQTLGQGPEFLTYFQNEAQLEKSRLLSDRFSAERPKGSFSTLEIQRTEQGDSAMYLCASSGQRPQPQHFGDGTRLSIL.

Of note for this clone: With the read ending 3 residues before the CDR3 end, the germline J gene is used to fill in that end. This chain joins TRBV7-2 and TRBJ1-2, with no clear D. Germline V gene sequence: CDR1 SGHTA, CDR2 FQGNSA. The V end lost 5 bases, the J end lost 2 bases, and 12 bases lay between the germline ends. The CDR3 extends over 14 amino acids. CDR3 loop: CASSRAVRNYGYTF. The CDR3 bases that were read are TGTGCCAGCAGCAGAGCGGTGAGAAACTATGGC. Based on the CDR3 plus reference TRBV7-2 and TRBJ1-2, the full variable domain is GAGVSQSPSNKVTEKGKDVELRCDPISGHTALYWYRQSLGQGLEFLIYFQGNSAPDKSGLPSDRFSAERTGGSVSTLTIQRTQQEDSAVYLCASSRAVRNYGYTFGSGTRLTVV.

Of note for this clone: The read finishes 3 residues shy of the CDR3 end, and the germline J gene is used to complete it. The chain recombines TRBV4-1 with TRBJ2-7; TRBD2 matches 9 bases. The V segment lost 1 base and the J segment 4 bases; nucleotides outside the gene matches: 5. Germline V lookup: CDR1 MGHRA, CDR2 YSYEKL. This CDR3 comprises 15 residues. The CDR3 bases that were read are TGCGCCAGCAGCCAAGGGCCTAGCGGGACTTACGAG. As protein: CASSQGPSGTYE. The entire CDR3 sequence reads CASSQGPSGTYEQYF.